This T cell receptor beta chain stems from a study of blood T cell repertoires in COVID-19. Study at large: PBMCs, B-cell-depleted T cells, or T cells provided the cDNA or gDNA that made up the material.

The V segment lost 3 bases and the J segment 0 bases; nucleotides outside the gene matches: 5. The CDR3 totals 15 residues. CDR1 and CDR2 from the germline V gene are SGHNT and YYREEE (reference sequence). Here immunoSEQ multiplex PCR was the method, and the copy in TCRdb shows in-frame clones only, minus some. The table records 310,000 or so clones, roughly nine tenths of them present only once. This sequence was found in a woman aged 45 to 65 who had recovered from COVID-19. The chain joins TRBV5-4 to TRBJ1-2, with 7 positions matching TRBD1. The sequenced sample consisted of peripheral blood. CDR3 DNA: TGTGCCAGCAGCTCTCCGGGACAGCCTAACTATGGCTACACCTTC. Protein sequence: CASSSPGQPNYGYTF.